Each of the 29 T cell receptor beta chains below was sequenced from the same sample in a study of T-cell reconstitution after alpha-beta-depleted transplantation in children. The TCRbeta library incorporated unique molecular identifiers. A single record per CDR3 protein comes from TCRdb applying MiXCR to the PCR reads. The sample lists fewer than 1 million distinct CDR3 sequences; approximately 15% were seen once. The input for sequencing was PBMCs, mostly from graft donor cells, taken 360 days after TCRalphabeta/CD19-depleted stem cell transplant. Source of these receptors: a male patient younger than 18 who had a stem cell transplant for acute lymphoblastic leukemia, so the T cells may come from the graft donor.

This clonotype was seen more than once but under ten times. The chain recombines TRBV20-1 with TRBJ2-3; the D gene is possibly TRBD2 (5 bases). CDR1 is DFQATT and CDR2 is SNEGSKA in the germline V gene (reference sequence). This CDR3 region has 14 residues. V was clipped by 3 bases and J by 5 bases, with 15 bases between them. The CDR3 region is CSASEGGIGDTQYF. In DNA form, the CDR3 reads TGCAGTGCTAGTGAGGGTGGAATTGGAGATACGCAGTATTTT.

The chain joins TRBV5-1 to TRBJ2-1; D may be TRBD1 or TRBD2 (5 bases each). Per germline, CDR1 SGHRS and CDR2 YFSETQ. V lost 5 bases to trimming and J lost 5 bases, with 23 bases between them. CDR3 length equals 17 residues. The CDR3 DNA reads TGCGCCAGCAGTTTGAACCCGGGACCCAAGGGTCACAATGAGCAGTTCTTC. Its translation: CASSLNPGPKGHNEQFF. Based on the CDR3 plus reference TRBV5-1 and TRBJ2-1, the full variable domain is KAGVTQTPRYLIKTRGQQVTLSCSPISGHRSVSWYQQTPGQGLQFLFEYFSETQRNKGNFPGRFSGRQFSNSRSEMNVSTLELGDSALYLCASSLNPGPKGHNEQFFGPGTRLTVL.

This clonotype appeared many times. The chain couples TRBV28 to TRBJ2-7; TRBD1 matches at 7 bases. This CDR3 is 14 amino acids long. Per the germline V gene, CDR1 is MDHEN and CDR2 is SYDVKM. V shed 5 bases and J 3 bases; nucleotides not matched to a gene: 7. CDR3 region: CASSTYRGFYEQYF. The DNA of the CDR3 is TGTGCCAGCAGTACCTACAGGGGCTTCTACGAGCAGTACTTC.

The chain couples TRBV12-3 or TRBV12-4 to TRBJ2-7; D may be TRBD2 (6 bases). V lost 5 bases and J 4 bases, leaving 21 bases between the germline ends. This CDR3 region has 16 residues. The CDR3 spells CASSKGGAATLYEQYF. CDR3 coding DNA: TGTGCCAGCAGTAAGGGAGGCGCCGCGACCCTTTACGAGCAGTACTTC.

The genes are TRBV7-3 and TRBJ2-3, with 11 bases lining up with TRBD2. The J segment lost 0 bases and the V segment lost 5 bases, leaving 10 bases of the junction unmatched. Germline V gives CDR1 SGHTA, CDR2 FQGTGA. The CDR3 loop spans 18 amino acids. The CDR3 here is CASSAGTSGDFSTDTQYF. The CDR3 DNA follows: TGTGCCAGCAGCGCCGGGACTAGCGGAGACTTTAGCACAGATACGCAGTATTTT.

As DNA, the CDR3 is TGTGCCAGCAGCCGACGGCAGGGGGCCAGTGAGCAGTTCTTC. Protein: CASSRRQGASEQFF. The chain has TRBV13 and TRBJ2-1; 8 bases fit TRBD1. The CDR3 is 14 amino acids. Germline lookup yields CDR1 PRHDT and CDR2 FYEKMQ (reference sequence). V was pared by 5 bases and J by 9 bases, with 9 bases of the junction left unmatched. Full variable domain (remainder filled in from reference TRBV13 and TRBJ2-1): AAGVIQSPRHLIKEKRETATLKCYPIPRHDTVYWYQQGPGQDPQFLISFYEKMQSDKGSIPDRFSAQQFSDYHSELNMSSLELGDSALYFCASSRRQGASEQFFGPGTRLTVL.

The V call is TRBV7-2, the J call TRBJ1-6; no clear D. The CDR3 is 14 residues long. Trimming took off 1 base at V and 3 bases at J, with 4 bases between the two ends. The germline V gene has CDR1 SGHTA and CDR2 FQGNSA. In DNA, the CDR3 is TGTGCCAGCAGCTTAGGCAGCTATAATTCACCCCTCCACTTT. Translated: CASSLGSYNSPLHF.

A few counts support this clonotype. The rearrangement uses TRBV12-3 or TRBV12-4 and TRBJ1-1, with a weak D call TRBD1 (6 bases). V shed 1 base and J shed 5 bases, with 11 bases lying between them. The CDR3 extends over 14 amino acids. For the CDR3, the DNA is TGTGCCAGCAGTTTAGTTTGGACAGATACTGAAGCTTTCTTT. It specifies CASSLVWTDTEAFF.

This chain connects TRBV5-1 to TRBJ1-1, with TRBD1 as a possible D gene (6 bases). V was clipped by 3 bases and J by 0 bases, with 12 bases between them. The CDR3 runs 15 residues. Germline loops: CDR1 SGHRS, CDR2 YFSETQ. CDR3 DNA: TGCGCCAGCAGCTCACCAGGGGTAGTGAACACTGAAGCTTTCTTT. Its translation: CASSSPGVVNTEAFF. Together with reference TRBV5-1 and TRBJ1-1, the CDR3 gives the full variable domain: KAGVTQTPRYLIKTRGQQVTLSCSPISGHRSVSWYQQTPGQGLQFLFEYFSETQRNKGNFPGRFSGRQFSNSRSEMNVSTLELGDSALYLCASSSPGVVNTEAFFGQGTRLTVV.

This clonotype was seen only a few times. The rearrangement links TRBV5-1 to TRBJ2-7; no reliable D call. The CDR3 runs 14 residues. Germline V gene lookup returns CDR1 SGHRS and CDR2 YFSETQ. Trimming cost V 2 bases and J 1 base, with 10 bases left between them. CDR3 DNA sequence: TGCGCCAGCAGCTTTTATGCCGGTTCCTACGAGCAGTACTTC. It yields the protein CASSFYAGSYEQYF.

There are many counts of this clonotype. The chain links TRBV5-1 to TRBJ2-7; possible D gene TRBD1, 6 bases. Trimming left V 0 bases short and J 2 bases short, with 15 bases between. Germline lookup yields CDR1 SGHRS and CDR2 YFSETQ. CDR3 length: 16 amino acids. Written as DNA, the CDR3 is TGCGCCAGCAGCTTGGATGCCCAGACAGGCGCCTACGAGCAGTACTTC. Translated: CASSLDAQTGAYEQYF.

This clonotype was counted only a few times. The chain employs TRBV27 and TRBJ2-1, with D possibly matching TRBD1 (5 bases). V was pared by 3 bases and J by 12 bases, with 15 bases between. Germline V gene lookup returns CDR1 MNHEY and CDR2 SMNVEV (reference sequence). CDR3 length: 13 residues. The chain's CDR3 is CASSFSPGNRQFF. The CDR3 DNA is TGTGCCAGCAGTTTTTCGCCAGGGAACAGGCAGTTCTTC.

Many counts were recorded for this clonotype. The chain recombines TRBV5-1 with TRBJ2-1, with 9 nucleotides matching TRBD2. There are 15 residues in the CDR3. With 1 base clipped from V and 6 bases from J, the junction kept 5 bases outside the gene matches. Germline CDR1 is SGHRS and CDR2 is YFSETQ. The CDR3 sequence is CASSLSTSGLNEQFF. CDR3 in DNA: TGCGCCAGCAGCTTGAGCACTAGCGGGCTCAATGAGCAGTTCTTC.

The rearrangement uses TRBV29-1 and TRBJ2-1; the D is unclear. CDR1 and CDR2 (germline): SQVTM, ANQGSEA. V was clipped by 3 bases and J by 2 bases, with 23 bases between them. This CDR3 has 18 amino acids. The CDR3 loop is CSVDVSRYGVSTYNEQFF. The CDR3 DNA sequence: TGCAGCGTTGACGTCTCCAGATATGGGGTTTCGACCTACAATGAGCAGTTCTTC.

This clonotype was seen a single time. The chain is built from TRBV30 and TRBJ2-1; 10 nucleotides agree with TRBD2. CDR3 length: 16 residues. The V gene's germline CDR1 is GTSNPN and CDR2 SVGIG (reference sequence). With V trimmed by 2 bases and J by 7 bases, 11 bases remained unmatched. CDR3 amino acids: CAWSRGAGLARNEQFF. The CDR3 DNA follows: TGTGCCTGGAGTCGGGGGGCGGGACTAGCGCGGAATGAGCAGTTCTTC.

This chain uses TRBV6-5 with TRBJ2-6; a possible D gene is TRBD1 (5 bases). This CDR3 contains 17 residues. CDR1 is MNHEY, CDR2 SVGAGI, per germline. The V and J ends lost 4 bases and 0 bases respectively, with 13 bases between them. As DNA, the CDR3 is TGTGCCAGCAGTTCGACAGACAACTACTCTGGGGCCAACGTCCTGACTTTC. This sequence encodes CASSSTDNYSGANVLTF.

The chain is built from TRBV20-1 and TRBJ1-2; no reliable D call. This CDR3 is 12 amino acids long. The germline V gene has CDR1 DFQATT and CDR2 SNEGSKA (reference sequence). Here the CDR3 reads CSGKKGIVTGTF. The CDR3 DNA reads TGCAGCGGGAAAAAGGGAATTGTAACCGGGACCTTC.

The J gene is TRBJ2-3, the V gene TRBV4-1, with D possibly TRBD2 on 5 matching bases. The CDR3 loop spans 14 amino acids. In germline, CDR1 is MGHRA, CDR2 YSYEKL. Deletions cut 1 base from V and 4 bases from J, with 9 bases between. CDR3 loop: CASSQVGISDTQYF. The CDR3 bases are TGCGCCAGCAGCCAAGTCGGGATCTCAGATACGCAGTATTTT.

The V call is TRBV29-1, the J call TRBJ2-1, with 14 bases that match TRBD2. Germline V gives CDR1 SQVTM, CDR2 ANQGSEA. The trim removed 6 bases at V and 6 bases at J, leaving 4 bases unmatched. The CDR3 has 14 residues. The chain's CDR3 is CSVGLAGGRNEQFF. The CDR3 bases are TGCAGCGTCGGACTAGCGGGAGGACGCAATGAGCAGTTCTTC.

V usage is TRBV5-1 and J usage is TRBJ2-3; 7 nucleotides align to TRBD1. This CDR3 has 15 amino acids. Looked up from germline, CDR1 is SGHRS and CDR2 is YFSETQ. V lost 7 bases to trimming and J lost 0 bases; unmatched junction nucleotides: 8. The chain's CDR3 is CASGTRDRSTDTQYF. Here the CDR3 DNA reads TGCGCCAGCGGGACCCGGGACAGAAGCACAGATACGCAGTATTTT.

V and J are TRBV5-1 and TRBJ1-2; 8 bases align to TRBD1. Germline CDR1 and CDR2: SGHRS and YFSETQ. Losses at the gene ends were 4 bases for V and 5 bases for J; bases not matched to a gene: 10. This CDR3 comprises 15 residues. CDR3 amino acids: CASSPFPGQEYGYTF. The CDR3 DNA reads as TGCGCCAGCAGCCCGTTCCCGGGACAGGAGTATGGCTACACCTTC.

J is TRBJ2-1 and V is TRBV11-2, with 9 bases lining up with TRBD2. The CDR3 contains 18 residues. Unmatched junction bases numbered 13, after V lost 0 bases and J lost 7 bases. Per germline, CDR1 SGHAT and CDR2 FQNNGV. The chain's CDR3 is CASSLDRLMVAGENEQFF. The CDR3 DNA reads TGTGCCAGCAGCTTAGATCGACTAATGGTAGCGGGAGAGAATGAGCAGTTCTTC. The full variable domain, with the rest looked up from reference TRBV11-2 and TRBJ2-1, is EAGVAQSPRYKIIEKRQSVAFWCNPISGHATLYWYQQILGQGPKLLIQFQNNGVVDDSQLPKDRFSAERLKGVDSTLKIQPAKLEDSAVYLCASSLDRLMVAGENEQFFGPGTRLTVL.

At least ten counts were recorded for this clonotype. The chain links TRBV7-9 to TRBJ2-6; unclear D gene. Trimming cost V 4 bases and J 1 base, with 5 bases left between them. The CDR3 extends over 14 amino acids. Per the germline V gene, CDR1 is SEHNR and CDR2 is FQNEAQ (reference sequence). The CDR3 spells CASSSGSGANVLTF. DNA of the CDR3: TGTGCCAGCAGCTCTGGTTCTGGGGCCAACGTCCTGACTTTC. The full variable domain, in which reference TRBV7-9 and TRBJ2-6 provide the parts outside the CDR3, is DTGVSQNPRHKITKRGQNVTFRCDPISEHNRLYWYRQTLGQGPEFLTYFQNEAQLEKSRLLSDRFSAERPKGSFSTLEIQRTEQGDSAMYLCASSSGSGANVLTFGAGSRLTVL.

This clonotype was detected a few times. The CDR3 sequence is CASSQEALTGYGYTF. The CDR3 DNA reads as TGTGCCAGCAGCCAAGAGGCCCTGACAGGGTATGGCTACACCTTC. This chain links TRBV4-2 with TRBJ1-2; 7 bases line up with TRBD1. CDR3 length equals 15 residues. Looked up from germline, CDR1 is LGHNA and CDR2 is YNFKEQ. J was trimmed by 5 bases and V by 0 bases; bases with no gene match: 6.

This clonotype turned up a few times. This chain uses TRBV6-5 with TRBJ1-1, with a weak D call TRBD1 (5 bases). V lost 0 bases and J lost 0, with 11 bases in between. Germline assignment: CDR1 MNHEY and CDR2 SVGAGI. This CDR3 spans 16 amino acids. The CDR3 is CASSYSGAIMNTEAFF. In DNA form, the CDR3 reads TGTGCCAGCAGTTACTCAGGGGCGATCATGAACACTGAAGCTTTCTTT.

This clonotype turned up a few times. V usage is TRBV5-1 and J usage is TRBJ1-4; D is uncertain. Germline V gene data show CDR1 as SGHRS and CDR2 as YFSETQ. This CDR3 is 15 amino acids long. V shed 3 bases and J shed 0 bases, with 9 bases lying between them. Written as DNA, the CDR3 is TGCGCCAGCAGCTCTGGAGCGGCAACTAATGAAAAACTGTTTTTT. It translates to CASSSGAATNEKLFF.

The CDR3 DNA reads TGTGCCCGCCAGGGGGGGCGCCGACAGCCCCAGCATTTT. It codes for CARQGGRRQPQHF. V is TRBV7-7 and J is TRBJ1-5; TRBD1 matches 7 bases. This CDR3 comprises 13 residues. In germline, CDR1 is SSHAT, CDR2 FNYEAQ (reference sequence). Germline trimming cut 11 bases from V and 7 bases from J; bases unmatched to any gene: 11.

There are a few counts of this clonotype. The genes are TRBV19 and TRBJ2-7; D remains ambiguous. In germline, CDR1 is LNHDA, CDR2 SQIVND (reference sequence). Deletions cut 6 bases from V and 2 bases from J, with 14 bases between. This CDR3 has 14 residues. Written as DNA, the CDR3 is TGTGCCAGTAGCCCAGTCCTGATGGCCTACGAGCAGTACTTC. Translation gives CASSPVLMAYEQYF.

The chain recombines TRBV10-3 with TRBJ1-5; perhaps TRBD1 as D (5 bases). V lost 0 bases to trimming and J lost 1 base, with 16 bases between them. CDR1 ENHRY and CDR2 SYGVKD come from the germline V gene. This CDR3 region has 18 residues. CDR3 protein: CAISESEWGGESNQPQHF. DNA for the CDR3: TGTGCCATCAGTGAGTCGGAATGGGGGGGTGAGAGCAATCAGCCCCAGCATTTT.